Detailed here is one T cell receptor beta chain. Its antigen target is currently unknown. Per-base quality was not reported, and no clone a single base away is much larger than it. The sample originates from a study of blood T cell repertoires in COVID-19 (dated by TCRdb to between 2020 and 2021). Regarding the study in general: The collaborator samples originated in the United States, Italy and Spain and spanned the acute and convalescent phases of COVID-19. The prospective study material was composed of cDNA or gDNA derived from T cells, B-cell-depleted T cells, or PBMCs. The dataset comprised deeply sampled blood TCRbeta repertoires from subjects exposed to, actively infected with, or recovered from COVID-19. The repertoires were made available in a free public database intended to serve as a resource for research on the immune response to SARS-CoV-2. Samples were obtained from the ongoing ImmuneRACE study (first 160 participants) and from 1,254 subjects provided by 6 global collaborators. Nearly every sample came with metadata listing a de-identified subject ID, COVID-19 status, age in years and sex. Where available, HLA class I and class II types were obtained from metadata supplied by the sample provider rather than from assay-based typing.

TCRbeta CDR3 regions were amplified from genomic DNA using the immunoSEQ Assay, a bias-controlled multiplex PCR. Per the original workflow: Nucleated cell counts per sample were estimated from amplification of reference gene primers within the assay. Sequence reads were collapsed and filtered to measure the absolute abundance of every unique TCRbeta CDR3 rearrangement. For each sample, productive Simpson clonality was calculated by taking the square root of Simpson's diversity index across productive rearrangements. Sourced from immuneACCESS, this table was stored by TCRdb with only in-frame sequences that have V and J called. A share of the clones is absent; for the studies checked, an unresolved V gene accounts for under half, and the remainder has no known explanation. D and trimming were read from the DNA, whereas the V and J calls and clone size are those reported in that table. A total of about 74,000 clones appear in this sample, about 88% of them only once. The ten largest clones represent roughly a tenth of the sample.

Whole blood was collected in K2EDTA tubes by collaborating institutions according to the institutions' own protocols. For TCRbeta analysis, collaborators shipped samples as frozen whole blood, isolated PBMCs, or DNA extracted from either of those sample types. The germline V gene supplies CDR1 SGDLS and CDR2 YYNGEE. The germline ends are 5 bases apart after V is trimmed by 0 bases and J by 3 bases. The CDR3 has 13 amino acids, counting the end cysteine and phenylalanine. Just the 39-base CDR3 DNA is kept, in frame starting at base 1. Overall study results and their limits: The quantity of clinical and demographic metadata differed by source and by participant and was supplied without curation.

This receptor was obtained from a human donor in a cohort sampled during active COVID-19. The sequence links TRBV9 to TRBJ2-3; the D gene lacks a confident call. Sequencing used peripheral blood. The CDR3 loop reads CASSVVPTDTQYF. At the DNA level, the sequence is TGTGCCAGCAGCGTAGTTCCTACAGATACGCAGTATTTT.